A single sample is the source of the 30 T cell receptor beta chains below, sequenced in a study of blood T cells in healthy people across ages. For the second PCR, which ran for about 7 to 11 cycles, a sample-barcoded 5' primer and a J-beta primer mix were used. MiXCR, applied by TCRdb to the 5' RACE reads, yields one record per CDR3 protein. The repertoire holds under 2,000,000 distinct CDR3 sequences, with around 50% as singletons. Sequencing was carried out using blood. The receptors were sampled from a woman aged 40 to 50 in good health.

The V gene is TRBV12-3 or TRBV12-4, the J gene TRBJ2-4; TRBD2 agrees at 12 bases. Losses at the gene ends were 3 bases for V and 6 bases for J; bases not matched to a gene: 15. The CDR3 has 19 residues. The CDR3 DNA follows: TGTGCCAGCAGTTTCGGAACTACTACTAGCGGGGGGAGGAGAAACATTCAGTACTTC. Its protein is CASSFGTTTSGGRRNIQYF.

V is TRBV12-3 or TRBV12-4 and J is TRBJ1-2, with 7 bases that match TRBD1. The CDR3 has 15 amino acids. The V gene end was trimmed by 4 bases and the J gene end by 0 bases; junction bases not matched to a gene: 5. CDR3 bases: TGTGCCAGCAGTTACGCGCAGGGGGCTAACTATGGCTACACCTTC. It codes for CASSYAQGANYGYTF.

The CDR3 nucleotides are TGTGCCAGCAGCCCTCTAGACAGTCCCGTCTATGGCTACACCTTC. Protein: CASSPLDSPVYGYTF. The chain links TRBV6-2 or TRBV6-3 to TRBJ1-2; tentatively, D is TRBD1 (5 bases). Germline CDR1 MNHEY, CDR2 SVGEGT. This CDR3 spans 15 amino acids. The germline V and J ends were trimmed by 6 bases and 4 bases, with 18 bases remaining between them.

V is TRBV6-5 and J is TRBJ2-7, with 8 bases identical to TRBD1. Germline values: CDR1 MNHEY, CDR2 SVGAGI. This CDR3 contains 18 residues. Trimming cost V 2 bases and J 0 bases; bases outside gene matches: 12. CDR3 in DNA: TGTGCCAGCAGTTACGCGGTTGCCACAGGGGGGAGCTCCTACGAGCAGTACTTC. Its protein is CASSYAVATGGSSYEQYF.

This sequence joins TRBV12-3 or TRBV12-4 and TRBJ2-3; D gene unclear. The CDR3 has 15 amino acids. Trimming shortened V by 2 bases and J by 0 bases, and 9 bases separated the two germline ends. The CDR3 region has the DNA TGTGCCAGCAGTTTATCCCAGACTAGCACAGATACGCAGTATTTT. Amino acid sequence: CASSLSQTSTDTQYF.

The chain couples TRBV5-5 to TRBJ2-1; perhaps TRBD2 as D (5 bases). The CDR3 loop spans 14 amino acids. V gave up 4 bases and J gave up 4 bases, with 12 bases separating them. CDR1 and CDR2 from the germline V gene are SGHKS and YYEKEE (reference sequence). This chain's CDR3 is CASSLIRGYNEQFF. CDR3 bases: TGTGCCAGCAGCCTGATTCGGGGTTACAATGAGCAGTTCTTC.

The chain employs TRBV6-2 or TRBV6-3 and TRBJ2-5; D possibly corresponds to TRBD2 (6 bases). The V and J ends lost 0 bases and 5 bases respectively, with 19 bases between them. CDR3 length: 17 amino acids. The germline gives CDR1 MNHEY, CDR2 SVGEGT. The CDR3 reads CASSYSSVEGRLETQYF. CDR3 bases: TGTGCCAGCAGTTACTCTTCCGTGGAGGGTCGGTTGGAGACCCAGTACTTC.

This sequence joins TRBV20-1 and TRBJ2-6, with D uncertain. Per the germline V gene, CDR1 is DFQATT and CDR2 is SNEGSKA (reference sequence). The CDR3 runs 13 residues. Trimming stripped 4 bases from V and 4 bases from J, with 8 bases between. The CDR3 nucleotides read TGCAGTGCTACCGATAGAGGGGCCAACGTCCTGACTTTC. Amino acids: CSATDRGANVLTF.

This sequence joins TRBV6-1 and TRBJ2-1; possibly TRBD1 or TRBD2 for D (6 bases each). The CDR3 length is 14 residues. Germline values: CDR1 MNHNS, CDR2 SASEGT. The CDR3 protein is CAAGGRRSYNEQFF. Here the CDR3 DNA reads TGTGCAGCCGGGGGCCGCCGCTCCTACAATGAGCAGTTCTTC.

The sample holds many counts of this clonotype. J is TRBJ2-1 and V is TRBV28; the D gene is possibly TRBD2 (5 bases). V was shortened by 3 bases and J by 2 bases, with 8 bases between the two germline ends. Germline V gives CDR1 MDHEN, CDR2 SYDVKM. The length of the CDR3 is 14 residues. CDR3: CASSFSGTYNEQFF. DNA of the CDR3: TGTGCCAGCAGTTTCAGCGGAACCTACAATGAGCAGTTCTTC.

This clonotype was seen only a few times. This rearrangement joins TRBV4-2 to TRBJ2-1, with 7 bases lining up with TRBD1. This CDR3 has 16 residues. In germline, CDR1 is LGHNA, CDR2 YNFKEQ. The ends lost 1 base at V and 4 bases at J; junction bases unmatched: 7. The CDR3 here is CASSQVSQGKYNEQFF. CDR3 nucleotide sequence: TGTGCCAGCAGCCAAGTTTCACAGGGGAAGTACAATGAGCAGTTCTTC.

V and J are TRBV6-2 or TRBV6-3 and TRBJ2-1; the D gene is possibly TRBD2 (5 bases). Between the trimmed V and J ends, which lost 2 bases and 4 bases, there was a span of 15 bases. Germline loops: CDR1 MNHEY, CDR2 SVGEGT. The CDR3 length is 16 residues. CDR3 region: CASSYRTPLNYNEQFF. CDR3 DNA: TGTGCCAGCAGTTACCGGACTCCTCTAAATTACAATGAGCAGTTCTTC.

This clonotype was found once. This chain links TRBV4-2 with TRBJ2-3; a possible D gene is TRBD2 (5 bases). V was pared by 0 bases and J by 4 bases, with 11 bases between. The CDR3 is 15 amino acids. Germline CDR1 reads LGHNA; CDR2 reads YNFKEQ. The CDR3 DNA reads TGTGCCAGCAGCCAAGATCGGGCAGCGGCAGATACGCAGTATTTT. Protein product: CASSQDRAAADTQYF.

This clonotype was observed a few times. This rearrangement joins TRBV10-3 to TRBJ1-2; D remains unclear. The CDR3 sequence is 12 residues long. Germline V lookup: CDR1 ENHRY, CDR2 SYGVKD. The V gene lost 3 bases and the J gene lost 10 bases, with 12 bases spanning the gap. CDR3 DNA: TGTGCCATCAGTGATGCCGAGCGACCCTACACCTTC. It codes for CAISDAERPYTF.

V is TRBV7-9 and J is TRBJ1-1, with 9 bases fitting TRBD1. V lost 4 bases to trimming and J lost 2 bases; unmatched junction nucleotides: 2. The CDR3 length is 14 residues. The germline CDR1 and CDR2 sequences are SEHNR and FQNEAQ (reference sequence). CDR3 region: CASSYRGRNTEAFF. The CDR3 DNA reads TGTGCCAGCAGCTACAGGGGGCGTAACACTGAAGCTTTCTTT.

The V gene is TRBV15, the J gene TRBJ1-1; D may be TRBD1 (5 bases). The CDR3 runs to 15 residues. With 0 bases removed from V and 1 base from J, the gap between germline ends came to 9 bases. The V gene's germline CDR1 is LNHNV and CDR2 YYDKDF (reference sequence). CDR3 in DNA: TGTGCCACCAGCAGAGATCAGGGCCCGAACACTGAAGCTTTCTTT. Translation: CATSRDQGPNTEAFF.

This clonotype came up a few times. This rearrangement joins TRBV7-8 to TRBJ2-1; D may match TRBD1 or TRBD2 (6 bases each). CDR1 is SGHVS, CDR2 FQNEAQ, per germline. V lost 0 bases to trimming and J lost 4 bases, with 13 bases between them. The CDR3 covers 16 residues. The CDR3 loop reads CASSLAGGTSYNEQFF. The CDR3 nucleotides read TGTGCCAGCAGCTTAGCGGGCGGGACATCATACAATGAGCAGTTCTTC.

This clonotype was recorded at least ten times. This may come from a read error, since a much larger clone is one base off. The chain combines TRBV4-2 with TRBJ2-3; D is ambiguous. V lost 0 bases to trimming and J lost 1 base, with 8 bases between them. CDR3 length: 15 amino acids. Per germline, CDR1 LGHNA and CDR2 YNFKEQ. CDR3 bases: TGTGCCAGCAGCCAAGATAGGGCAGGCACAGATACGCAGTATTTT. It translates to CASSQDRAGTDTQYF.

This chain uses TRBV4-3 with TRBJ1-2; 10 bases are shared with TRBD1. The CDR3 loop spans 16 amino acids. Germline V gene sequence: CDR1 LGHNA, CDR2 YSLEER. V lost 3 bases and J lost 11; bases outside the gene matches: 15. For the CDR3, the DNA is TGCGCCAGCAGCCAGGGGGGGACCGGGACAGGGGAGAGTTACACCTTC. Its translation: CASSQGGTGTGESYTF.

Of note for this clonotype: One junction end does not reproduce the germline sequence, and a read error may be involved. This chain connects TRBV7-2 to TRBJ2-7, with 8 bases that match TRBD2. The germline V gene encodes CDR1 SGHTA and CDR2 FQGNSA. CDR3 size: 15 residues. The CDR3 is CPSSLEPGLAYEQYF. The CDR3 nucleotides are TGTCCCAGCAGCTTAGAACCGGGACTAGCCTACGAGCAGTACTTC.

CDR3 sequence reads: CSARSGLGQETQYF. The DNA of the CDR3 is TGCAGTGCCCGCTCGGGGTTGGGCCAAGAGACCCAGTACTTC. The chain carries TRBV20-1 and TRBJ2-5; a possible D gene is TRBD2 (5 bases). CDR1 and CDR2 (germline): DFQATT, SNEGSKA (reference sequence). This CDR3 is 14 amino acids long. V shed 6 bases and J shed 1 base, with 15 bases lying between them.

The V call is TRBV20-1, the J call TRBJ2-7, with D possibly TRBD1 on 6 matching bases. This CDR3 contains 12 residues. The V end lost 5 bases, the J end lost 4 bases, and 12 bases lay between the germline ends. In germline, CDR1 is DFQATT, CDR2 SNEGSKA (reference sequence). CDR3 nucleotide sequence: TGCAGTGCTTTCGGGACACCTTACGAGCAGTACTTC. Its protein is CSAFGTPYEQYF.

This clonotype was detected a few times. V is TRBV6-2 or TRBV6-3 and J is TRBJ2-3, with unresolved D. The CDR3 covers 15 residues. Trimming stripped 0 bases from V and 1 base from J, with 8 bases between. In germline, CDR1 is MNHEY, CDR2 SVGEGT. The CDR3 spells CASSYSGMRTDTQYF. As DNA, the CDR3 is TGTGCCAGCAGTTACTCTGGGATGCGCACAGATACGCAGTATTTT.

In this sample, this clonotype turned up a few times. The chain couples TRBV20-1 to TRBJ2-5, with a tentative D call TRBD2 (5 bases). CDR1 DFQATT and CDR2 SNEGSKA come from the germline V gene (reference sequence). The CDR3 spans 14 residues. Trimming pared 2 bases from V and 5 bases from J, leaving 15 bases between. The DNA of the CDR3 is TGCAGTGCTAGACGGGGTTGGGATGTCGAGACCCAGTACTTC. This encodes CSARRGWDVETQYF.

This clonotype was detected ten times or more. The V gene is TRBV27, the J gene TRBJ1-5; TRBD1 matches 8 bases. The V segment lost 2 bases and the J segment 6 bases; nucleotides outside the gene matches: 3. This CDR3 has 14 amino acids. Germline CDR1 is MNHEY and CDR2 is SMNVEV (reference sequence). This CDR3 is CASSLQGAGQPQHF. CDR3 coding DNA: TGTGCCAGCAGTTTACAGGGGGCGGGTCAGCCCCAGCATTTT.

This clonotype was counted between two and nine times. The chain uses TRBV20-1 and TRBJ2-1, with D perhaps matching TRBD1 (6 bases). CDR3 length: 13 residues. V gave up 3 bases and J gave up 5 bases, with 11 bases separating them. Germline V gene sequence: CDR1 DFQATT, CDR2 SNEGSKA (reference sequence). CDR3 amino acids: CSASEGVHNEQFF. CDR3 nucleotide sequence: TGCAGTGCTAGCGAGGGGGTTCACAATGAGCAGTTCTTC.

CDR3 sequence: CASSHDGPEQYF. The CDR3 nucleotides are TGTGCCAGCAGCCATGACGGGCCCGAGCAGTACTTC. The rearrangement uses TRBV4-2 and TRBJ2-5; D call uncertain. The end of the DNA is better explained by TRBJ2-7, so the J call may be wrong. CDR3 size: 12 residues. Per the germline V gene, CDR1 is LGHNA and CDR2 is YNFKEQ.

The CDR3 nucleotides read TGTGCCAGCAGTGGGCAGACAGGGATGGCTTTCTTT. This encodes CASSGQTGMAFF. The V call is TRBV28, the J call TRBJ1-1, with 7 bases aligning to TRBD1. With 5 bases clipped from V and 11 bases from J, the junction kept 8 bases outside the gene matches. Germline V gene lookup returns CDR1 MDHEN and CDR2 SYDVKM. CDR3 length equals 12 residues.

CDR3 bases: TGCGCCAGCAGCCGAGGGACAGGGGCAAATATTTATCAAGAGACCCAGTTCTTC. Translated, it gives CASSRGTGANIYQETQFF. The V call is TRBV4-1, the J call TRBJ2-5; 10 bases are a match to TRBD1. Judging by the DNA end, TRBJ2-1 fits better; the J call may be wrong. The CDR3 contains 18 residues. CDR1 and CDR2 (germline): MGHRA, YSYEKL.

The genes are TRBV5-4 and TRBJ2-3; the D is unclear. This CDR3 has 15 residues. Germline V gene sequence: CDR1 SGHNT, CDR2 YYREEE (reference sequence). The V gene lost 4 bases and the J gene lost 2 bases, with 14 bases spanning the gap. The CDR3 sequence: CASSPGERFTDTQYF. The CDR3, as DNA: TGTGCCAGCAGCCCTGGCGAGAGATTCACAGATACGCAGTATTTT.